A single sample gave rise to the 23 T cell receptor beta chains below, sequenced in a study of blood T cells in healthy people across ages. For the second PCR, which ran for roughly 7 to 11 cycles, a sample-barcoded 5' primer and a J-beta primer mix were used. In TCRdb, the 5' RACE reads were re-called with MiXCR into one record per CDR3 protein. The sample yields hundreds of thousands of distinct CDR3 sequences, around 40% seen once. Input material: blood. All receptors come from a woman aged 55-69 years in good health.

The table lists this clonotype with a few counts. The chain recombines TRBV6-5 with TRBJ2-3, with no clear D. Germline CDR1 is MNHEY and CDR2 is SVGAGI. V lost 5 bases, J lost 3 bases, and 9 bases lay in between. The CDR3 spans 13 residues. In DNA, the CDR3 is TGTGCCAGCAGTGGGTACGAGACAGATACGCAGTATTTT. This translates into CASSGYETDTQYF.

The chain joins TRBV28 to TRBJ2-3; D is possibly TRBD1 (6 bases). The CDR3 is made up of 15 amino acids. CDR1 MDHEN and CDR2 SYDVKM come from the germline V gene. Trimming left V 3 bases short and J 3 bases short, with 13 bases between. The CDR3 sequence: CASSFGAGETDTQYF. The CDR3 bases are TGTGCCAGCAGTTTCGGGGCAGGGGAGACAGATACGCAGTATTTT.

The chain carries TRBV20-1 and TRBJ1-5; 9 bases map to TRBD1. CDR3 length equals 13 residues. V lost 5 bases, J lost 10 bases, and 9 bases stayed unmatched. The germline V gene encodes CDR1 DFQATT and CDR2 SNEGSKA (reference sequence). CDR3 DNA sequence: TGCAGTGCTCAAGGACAGGGGCTGCGACCCCAGCATTTT. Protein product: CSAQGQGLRPQHF.

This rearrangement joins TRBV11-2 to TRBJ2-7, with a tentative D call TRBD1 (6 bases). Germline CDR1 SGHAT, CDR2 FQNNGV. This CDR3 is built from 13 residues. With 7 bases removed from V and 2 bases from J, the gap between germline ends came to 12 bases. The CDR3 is CASTRTAPYEQYF. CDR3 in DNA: TGTGCCAGCACCCGGACAGCCCCCTACGAGCAGTACTTC.

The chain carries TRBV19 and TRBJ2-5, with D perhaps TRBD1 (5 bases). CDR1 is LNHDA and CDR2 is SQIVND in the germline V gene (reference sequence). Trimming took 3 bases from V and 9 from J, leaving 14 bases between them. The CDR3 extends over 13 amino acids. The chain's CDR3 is CASSIAGSRAQYF. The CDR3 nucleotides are TGTGCCAGTAGTATTGCAGGGTCCAGGGCCCAGTACTTC.

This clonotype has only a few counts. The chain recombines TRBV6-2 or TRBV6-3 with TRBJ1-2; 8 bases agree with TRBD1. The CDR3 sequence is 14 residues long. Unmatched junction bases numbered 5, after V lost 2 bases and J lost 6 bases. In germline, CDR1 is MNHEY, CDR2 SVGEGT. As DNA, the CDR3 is TGTGCCAGCAGTTACGGACAGGGATGGGATGGCTACACCTTC. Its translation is CASSYGQGWDGYTF.

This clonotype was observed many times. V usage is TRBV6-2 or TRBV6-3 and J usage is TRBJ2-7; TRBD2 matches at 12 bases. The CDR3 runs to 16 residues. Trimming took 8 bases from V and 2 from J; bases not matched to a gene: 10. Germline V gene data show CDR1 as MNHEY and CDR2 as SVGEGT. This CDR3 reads CASWPSGRAVPYEQYF. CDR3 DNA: TGTGCCAGCTGGCCTAGCGGGAGGGCCGTTCCCTACGAGCAGTACTTC.

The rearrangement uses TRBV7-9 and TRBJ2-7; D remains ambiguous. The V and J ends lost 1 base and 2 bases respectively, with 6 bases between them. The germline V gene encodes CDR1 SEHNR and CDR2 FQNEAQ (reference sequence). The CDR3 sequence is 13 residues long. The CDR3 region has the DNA TGTGCCAGCAGCTTAGTTGGACCCTACGAGCAGTACTTC. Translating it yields CASSLVGPYEQYF.

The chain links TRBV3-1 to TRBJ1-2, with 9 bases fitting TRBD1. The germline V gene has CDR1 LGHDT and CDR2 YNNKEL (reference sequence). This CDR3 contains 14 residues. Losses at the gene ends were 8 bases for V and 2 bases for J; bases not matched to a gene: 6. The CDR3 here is CASGAGQGNYGYTF. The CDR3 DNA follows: TGTGCCAGCGGGGCCGGACAGGGGAACTATGGCTACACCTTC.

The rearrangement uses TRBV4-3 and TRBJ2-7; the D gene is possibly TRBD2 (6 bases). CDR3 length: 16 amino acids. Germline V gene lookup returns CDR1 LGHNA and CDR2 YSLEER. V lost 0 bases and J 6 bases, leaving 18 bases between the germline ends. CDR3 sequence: CASSQDPTGVGGEQYF. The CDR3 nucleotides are TGCGCCAGCAGCCAAGATCCGACGGGAGTCGGAGGCGAGCAGTACTTC.

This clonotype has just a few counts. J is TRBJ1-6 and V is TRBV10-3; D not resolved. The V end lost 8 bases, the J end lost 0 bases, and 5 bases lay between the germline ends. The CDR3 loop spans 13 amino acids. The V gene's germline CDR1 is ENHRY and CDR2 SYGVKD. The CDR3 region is CAIRNSYNSPLHF. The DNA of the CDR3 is TGTGCCATCCGGAACTCCTATAATTCACCCCTCCACTTT.

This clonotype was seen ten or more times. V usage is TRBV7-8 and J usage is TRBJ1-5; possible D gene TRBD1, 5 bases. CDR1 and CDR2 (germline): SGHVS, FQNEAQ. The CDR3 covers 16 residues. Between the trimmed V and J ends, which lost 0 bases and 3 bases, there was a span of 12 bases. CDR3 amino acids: CASSLAGAGPNQPQHF. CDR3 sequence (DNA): TGTGCCAGCAGCTTAGCAGGGGCAGGGCCCAATCAGCCCCAGCATTTT.

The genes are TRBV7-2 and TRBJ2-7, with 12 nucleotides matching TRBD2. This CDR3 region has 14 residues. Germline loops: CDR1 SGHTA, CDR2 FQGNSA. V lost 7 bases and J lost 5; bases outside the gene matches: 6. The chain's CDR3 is CASTLAGGPHEQYF. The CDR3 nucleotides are TGTGCCAGCACCCTAGCGGGAGGGCCCCACGAGCAGTACTTC.

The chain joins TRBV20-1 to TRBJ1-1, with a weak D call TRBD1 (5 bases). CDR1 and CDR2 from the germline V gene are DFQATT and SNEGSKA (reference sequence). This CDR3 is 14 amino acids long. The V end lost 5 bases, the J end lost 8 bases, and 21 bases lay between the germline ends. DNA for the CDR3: TGCAGTGCTGCAATACCGGGACTGAGTTACGAAGCTTTCTTT. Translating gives CSAAIPGLSYEAFF.

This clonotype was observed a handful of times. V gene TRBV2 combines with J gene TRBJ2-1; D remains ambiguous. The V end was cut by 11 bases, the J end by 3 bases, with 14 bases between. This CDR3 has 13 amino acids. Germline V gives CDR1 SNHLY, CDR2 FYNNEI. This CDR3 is CAGLPFGYNEQFF. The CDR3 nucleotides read TGTGCCGGTTTACCCTTTGGCTACAATGAGCAGTTCTTC.

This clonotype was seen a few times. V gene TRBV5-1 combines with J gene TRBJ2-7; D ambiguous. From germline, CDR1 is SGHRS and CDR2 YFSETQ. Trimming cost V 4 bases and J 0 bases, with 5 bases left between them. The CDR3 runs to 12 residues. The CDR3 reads CASSTTSYEQYF. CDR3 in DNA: TGCGCCAGCAGCACTACCTCCTACGAGCAGTACTTC.

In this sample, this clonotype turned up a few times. CDR3 DNA: TGTGCCAGCAGTTACTCCGTAAACCTTGATTCCTATGGCTACACCTTC. It translates to CASSYSVNLDSYGYTF. The rearrangement uses TRBV6-5 and TRBJ1-2; D remains ambiguous. The CDR3 loop spans 16 amino acids. In germline, CDR1 is MNHEY, CDR2 SVGAGI. Trimming removed 0 bases at V and 4 bases at J, with 15 bases between.

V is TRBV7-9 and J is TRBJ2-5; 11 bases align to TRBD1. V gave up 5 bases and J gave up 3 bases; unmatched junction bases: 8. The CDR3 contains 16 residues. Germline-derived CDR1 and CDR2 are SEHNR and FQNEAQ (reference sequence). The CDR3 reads CASSQAGQGAEETQYF. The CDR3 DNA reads TGTGCCAGCAGCCAAGCCGGACAGGGGGCTGAAGAGACCCAGTACTTC.

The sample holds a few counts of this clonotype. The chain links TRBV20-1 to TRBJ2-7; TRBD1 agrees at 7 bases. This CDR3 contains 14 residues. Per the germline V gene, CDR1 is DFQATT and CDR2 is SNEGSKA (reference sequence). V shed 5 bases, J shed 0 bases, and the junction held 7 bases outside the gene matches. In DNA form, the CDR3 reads TGCAGTGCTCGGGACAGCCCTCGCTCCTACGAGCAGTACTTC. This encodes CSARDSPRSYEQYF.

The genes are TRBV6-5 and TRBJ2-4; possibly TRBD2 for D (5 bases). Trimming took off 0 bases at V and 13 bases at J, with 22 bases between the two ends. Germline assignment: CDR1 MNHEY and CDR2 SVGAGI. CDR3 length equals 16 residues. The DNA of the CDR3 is TGTGCCAGCAGTTACTCCGGCCGGAACCCTACGTGGGAGCAGTACTTC. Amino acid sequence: CASSYSGRNPTWEQYF.

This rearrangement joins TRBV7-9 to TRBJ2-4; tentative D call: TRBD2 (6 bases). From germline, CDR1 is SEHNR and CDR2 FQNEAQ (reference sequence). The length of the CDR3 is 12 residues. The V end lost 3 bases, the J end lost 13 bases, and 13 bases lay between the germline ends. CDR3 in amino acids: CASSFDPGEQYF. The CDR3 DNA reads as TGTGCCAGCAGCTTTGACCCGGGGGAGCAGTACTTC.

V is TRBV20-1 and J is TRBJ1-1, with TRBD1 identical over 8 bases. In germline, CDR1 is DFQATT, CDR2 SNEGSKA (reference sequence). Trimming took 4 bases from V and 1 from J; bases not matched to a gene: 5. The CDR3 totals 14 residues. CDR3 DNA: TGCAGTGCTACAGGGGGCCCAACGAACACTGAAGCTTTCTTT. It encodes CSATGGPTNTEAFF.

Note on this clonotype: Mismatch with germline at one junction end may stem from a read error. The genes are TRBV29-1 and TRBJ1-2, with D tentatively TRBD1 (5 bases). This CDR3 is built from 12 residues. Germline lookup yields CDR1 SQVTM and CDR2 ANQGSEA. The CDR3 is CSVASGQYDYTF. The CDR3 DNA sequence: TGCAGCGTTGCCTCAGGGCAGTATGACTACACCTTC.